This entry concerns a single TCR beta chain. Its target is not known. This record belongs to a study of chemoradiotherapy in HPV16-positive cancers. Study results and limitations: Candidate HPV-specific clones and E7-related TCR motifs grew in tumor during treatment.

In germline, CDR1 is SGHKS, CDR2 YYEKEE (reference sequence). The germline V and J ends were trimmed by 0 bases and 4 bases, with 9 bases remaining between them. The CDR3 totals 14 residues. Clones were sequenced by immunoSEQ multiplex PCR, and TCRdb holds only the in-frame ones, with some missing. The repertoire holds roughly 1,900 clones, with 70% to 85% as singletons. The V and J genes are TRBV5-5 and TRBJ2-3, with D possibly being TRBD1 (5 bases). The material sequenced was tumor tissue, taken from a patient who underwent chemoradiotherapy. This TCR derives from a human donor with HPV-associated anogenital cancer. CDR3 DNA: TGTGCCAGCAGCTTGGAGTGGGGCGCAGATACGCAGTATTTT. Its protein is CASSLEWGADTQYF.